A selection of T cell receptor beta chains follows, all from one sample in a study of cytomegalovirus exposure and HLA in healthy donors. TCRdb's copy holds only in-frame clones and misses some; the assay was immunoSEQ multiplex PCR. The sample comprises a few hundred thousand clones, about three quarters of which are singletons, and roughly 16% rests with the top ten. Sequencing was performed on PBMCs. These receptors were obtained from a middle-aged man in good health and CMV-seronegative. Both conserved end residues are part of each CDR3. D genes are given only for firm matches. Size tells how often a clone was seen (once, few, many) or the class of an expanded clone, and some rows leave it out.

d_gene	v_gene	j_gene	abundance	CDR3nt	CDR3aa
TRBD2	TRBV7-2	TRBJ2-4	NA	TGTGCCAGCAGCCTTAGCGGGGGGGCTCACAAAAACATTCAGTACTTC	CASSLSGGAHKNIQYF
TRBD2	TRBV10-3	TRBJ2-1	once	TGTGCCATCAGTGAGTCGCCTAGCGGGAGGAGGAATGAGCAGTTCTTC	CAISESPSGRRNEQFF
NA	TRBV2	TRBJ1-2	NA	TGTGCCAGCAGCCCCTCAAAGGGAGTGGGCTACACCTTC	CASSPSKGVGYTF
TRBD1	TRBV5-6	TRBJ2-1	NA	TGTGCCAGCAGCTCCGGGACAGGGTCGTTCTTC	CASSSGTGSFF
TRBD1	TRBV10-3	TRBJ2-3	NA	TGTGCCATCAGTGCCGGACAGGGTTTGGGCTCGTATTTT	CAISAGQGLGSYF
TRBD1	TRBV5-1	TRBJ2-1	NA	TGCGCCAGCAGCGATCCCGGGACAGGGGTGTTCTTC	CASSDPGTGVFF
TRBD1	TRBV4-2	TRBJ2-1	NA	TGTGCCAGCAGCCATGGGACAGGGGGGTATGAGCAGTTCTTC	CASSHGTGGYEQFF
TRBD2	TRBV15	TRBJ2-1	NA	TGTGCCACCAGTACCAGGAGCGGGGGGCCCAATGAGCAGTTCTTC	CATSTRSGGPNEQFF
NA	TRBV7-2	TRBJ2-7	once	TGTGCCAGCAGCTTAAGGGCCCCGGGGTCCTACGAGCAGTACTTC	CASSLRAPGSYEQYF
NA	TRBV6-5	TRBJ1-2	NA	TGTGCCAGCAGGCAGGACAGAGCGGACTATGGCTACACCTTC	CASRQDRADYGYTF
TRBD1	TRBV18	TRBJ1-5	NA	TGTGCCAGCTCCCCCAGGGACAGGGGGCATTTGAGCAATCAGCCCCAGCATTTT	CASSPRDRGHLSNQPQHF
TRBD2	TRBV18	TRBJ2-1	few	TGTGCCAGCTCACCAAGACTAGCGGGAGGGTACAATGAGCAGTTCTTC	CASSPRLAGGYNEQFF
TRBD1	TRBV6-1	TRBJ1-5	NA	TGTGCCAGCAGTGCGCGAGCGGACAGGGGGCAGCCCCAGCATTTT	CASSARADRGQPQHF